These 5 T cell receptor beta chains were sequenced from one sample in a study of CD8+ T cells in alopecia areata. Treatment reported: oral pan-JAK inhibitor, 5-10 mg twice daily. Sequencing templates came from extracted RNA that was reverse transcribed into cDNA. Using immunoSEQ multiplex PCR, the repertoire was profiled, and TCRdb retains in-frame clones only, with some absent. The profile shows fewer than 250,000 clones, about three fifths of them singletons. Sample: CD4+ T cells sorted from blood, taken at week 4, from a patient treated with tofacitinib. All receptors come from a human donor with alopecia areata.

The chain is built from TRBV11-2 and TRBJ2-3; tentatively, D is TRBD1 (5 bases). This CDR3 is 14 amino acids long. V was shortened by 5 bases and J by 4 bases, with 13 bases between the two germline ends. CDR1 is SGHAT, CDR2 FQNNGV, per germline. CDR3 sequence: CASSTSRAADTQYF. DNA for the CDR3: TGTGCCAGCAGCACCAGCAGGGCCGCAGATACGCAGTATTTT.

The chain employs TRBV29-1 and TRBJ1-1, with D possibly TRBD1 on 5 matching bases. V was pared by 3 bases and J by 10 bases, with 18 bases between. This CDR3 has 13 amino acids. CDR1 and CDR2 from the germline V gene are SQVTM and ANQGSEA. CDR3 sequence: CSVDLPQVRGAFF. Here the CDR3 DNA reads TGCAGCGTTGATCTCCCACAGGTGAGGGGAGCTTTCTTT. Supplemented by reference TRBV29-1 and TRBJ1-1, the full variable domain reads SAVISQKPSRDICQRGTSLTIQCQVDSQVTMMFWYRQQPGQSLTLIATANQGSEATYESGFVIDKFPISRPNLTFSTLTVSNMSPEDSSIYLCSVDLPQVRGAFFGQGTRLTVV.

This clone was seen a few times. This sequence joins TRBV29-1 and TRBJ2-2, with D uncertain. The V gene lost 6 bases and the J gene lost 4 bases, with 15 bases spanning the gap. Germline CDR1 is SQVTM and CDR2 is ANQGSEA. The CDR3 totals 14 residues. This chain's CDR3 is CSVQDGVGTGELFF. The DNA for the CDR3 is TGCAGCGTGCAGGATGGAGTAGGCACCGGGGAGCTGTTTTTT.

V and J are TRBV28 and TRBJ2-1, with 7 bases identical to TRBD2. CDR1 and CDR2 (germline): MDHEN, SYDVKM. The CDR3 is 13 amino acids. With V trimmed by 10 bases and J by 2 bases, 5 bases remained unmatched. The CDR3 loop is CAIMGGTYNEQFF. CDR3 DNA: TGTGCCATCATGGGGGGGACCTACAATGAGCAGTTCTTC.

J is TRBJ2-7 and V is TRBV5-4; TRBD2 might be the D (5 bases). V shed 1 base and J shed 3 bases, with 14 bases lying between them. Germline V gene data show CDR1 as SGHNT and CDR2 as YYREEE (reference sequence). CDR3 length: 15 residues. The CDR3 region has the DNA TGTGCCAGCAGCTTGTCGGGGTCCCTCTACTACGAGCAGTACTTC. This sequence encodes CASSLSGSLYYEQYF.